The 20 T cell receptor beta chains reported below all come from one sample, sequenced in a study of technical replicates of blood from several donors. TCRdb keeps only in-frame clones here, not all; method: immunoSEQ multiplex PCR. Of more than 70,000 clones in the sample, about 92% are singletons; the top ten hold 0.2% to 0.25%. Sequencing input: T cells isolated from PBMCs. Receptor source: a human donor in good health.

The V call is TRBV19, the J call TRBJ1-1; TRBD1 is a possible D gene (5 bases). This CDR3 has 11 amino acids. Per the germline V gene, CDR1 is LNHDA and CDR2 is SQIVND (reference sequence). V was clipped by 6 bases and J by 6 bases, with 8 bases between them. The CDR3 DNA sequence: TGTGCCAGTAGCGCGGGACCTGAAGCTTTCTTT. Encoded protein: CASSAGPEAFF.

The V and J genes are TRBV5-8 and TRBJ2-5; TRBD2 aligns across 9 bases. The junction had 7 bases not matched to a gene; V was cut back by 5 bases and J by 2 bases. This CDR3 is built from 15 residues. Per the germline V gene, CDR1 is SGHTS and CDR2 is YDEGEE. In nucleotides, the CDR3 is TGTGCCAGCAGGCGTAGCGGGGGAGATCAAGAGACCCAGTACTTC. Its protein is CASRRSGGDQETQYF. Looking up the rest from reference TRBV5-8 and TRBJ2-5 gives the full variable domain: EAGVTQSPTHLIKTRGQQATLRCSPISGHTSVYWYQQALGLGLQFLLWYDEGEERNRGNFPPRFSGRQFPNYSSELNVNALELEDSALYLCASRRSGGDQETQYFGPGTRLLVL.

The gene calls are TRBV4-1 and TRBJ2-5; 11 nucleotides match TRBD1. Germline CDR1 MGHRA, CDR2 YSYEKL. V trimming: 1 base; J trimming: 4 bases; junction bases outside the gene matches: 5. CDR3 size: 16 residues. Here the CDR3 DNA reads TGCGCCAGCAGCCAAGGGACAGGGGGCCAGAGAGAGACCCAGTACTTC. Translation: CASSQGTGGQRETQYF.

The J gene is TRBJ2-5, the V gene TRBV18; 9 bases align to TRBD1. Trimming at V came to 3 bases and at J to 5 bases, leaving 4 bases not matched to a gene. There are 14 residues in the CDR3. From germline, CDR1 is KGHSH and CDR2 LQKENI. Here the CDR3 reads CASSPNRGRETQYF. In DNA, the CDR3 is TGTGCCAGCTCACCGAACAGGGGGCGGGAGACCCAGTACTTC. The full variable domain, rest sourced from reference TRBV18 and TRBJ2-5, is NAGVMQNPRHLVRRRGQEARLRCSPMKGHSHVYWYRQLPEEGLKFMVYLQKENIIDESGMPKERFSAEFPKEGPSILRIQQVVRGDSAAYFCASSPNRGRETQYFGPGTRLLVL.

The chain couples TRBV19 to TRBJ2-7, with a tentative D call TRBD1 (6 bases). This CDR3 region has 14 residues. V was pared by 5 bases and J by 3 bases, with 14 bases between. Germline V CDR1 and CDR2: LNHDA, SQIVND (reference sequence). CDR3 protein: CASSVGDIYYEQYF. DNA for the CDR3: TGTGCCAGTAGTGTAGGGGACATCTACTACGAGCAGTACTTC.

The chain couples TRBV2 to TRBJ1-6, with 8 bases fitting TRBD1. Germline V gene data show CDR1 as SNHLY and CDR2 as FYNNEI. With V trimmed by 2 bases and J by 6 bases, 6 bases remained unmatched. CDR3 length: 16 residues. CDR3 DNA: TGTGCCAGCAGTGAACGGGCAGGGGGCAGTAATTCACCCCTCCACTTT. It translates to CASSERAGGSNSPLHF.

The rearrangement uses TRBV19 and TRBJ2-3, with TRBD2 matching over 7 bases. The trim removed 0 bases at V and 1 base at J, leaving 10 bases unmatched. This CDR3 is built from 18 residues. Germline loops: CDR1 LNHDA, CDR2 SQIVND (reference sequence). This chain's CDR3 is CASSIDLSSGMGTDTQYF. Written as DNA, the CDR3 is TGTGCCAGTAGTATAGATCTTTCCAGCGGGATGGGCACAGATACGCAGTATTTT.

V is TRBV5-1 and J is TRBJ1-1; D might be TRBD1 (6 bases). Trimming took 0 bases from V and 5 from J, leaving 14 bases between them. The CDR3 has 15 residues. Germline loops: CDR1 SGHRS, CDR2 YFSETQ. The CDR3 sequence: CASSLVLQGGTEAFF. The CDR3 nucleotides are TGCGCCAGCAGCTTGGTTTTACAGGGCGGAACTGAAGCTTTCTTT.

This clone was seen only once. Written as DNA, the CDR3 is TGTGCCAGCAGTTCCCTGACTAGCGGGAGGACAGATACGCAGTATTTT. Amino acid sequence: CASSSLTSGRTDTQYF. V and J are TRBV27 and TRBJ2-3; 13 nucleotides line up with TRBD2. Germline V gene data show CDR1 as MNHEY and CDR2 as SMNVEV (reference sequence). This CDR3 comprises 16 residues. The V gene end was trimmed by 4 bases and the J gene end by 3 bases; junction bases not matched to a gene: 4.

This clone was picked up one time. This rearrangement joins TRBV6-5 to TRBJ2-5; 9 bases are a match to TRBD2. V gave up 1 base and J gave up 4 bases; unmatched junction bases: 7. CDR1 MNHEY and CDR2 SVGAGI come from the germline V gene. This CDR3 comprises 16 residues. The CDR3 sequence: CASSYFTGRGGETQYF. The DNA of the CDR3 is TGTGCCAGCAGTTACTTTACTGGGCGGGGGGGAGAGACCCAGTACTTC.

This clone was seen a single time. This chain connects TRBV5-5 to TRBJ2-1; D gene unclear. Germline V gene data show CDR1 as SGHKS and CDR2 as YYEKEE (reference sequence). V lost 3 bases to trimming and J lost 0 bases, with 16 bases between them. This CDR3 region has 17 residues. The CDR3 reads CASSSQESYFSYNEQFF. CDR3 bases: TGTGCCAGCAGCTCGCAGGAATCCTATTTCTCCTACAATGAGCAGTTCTTC.

The CDR3 coding sequence is TGCGCCAGCAGTACGGACACCAACCCAAAGAACTATGGCTACACCTTC. It translates to CASSTDTNPKNYGYTF. The rearrangement links TRBV5-1 to TRBJ1-2, with a weak D call TRBD1 (5 bases). Looked up from germline, CDR1 is SGHRS and CDR2 is YFSETQ. V was cut by 5 bases and J by 2 bases, with 19 bases left in between. The CDR3 totals 16 residues.

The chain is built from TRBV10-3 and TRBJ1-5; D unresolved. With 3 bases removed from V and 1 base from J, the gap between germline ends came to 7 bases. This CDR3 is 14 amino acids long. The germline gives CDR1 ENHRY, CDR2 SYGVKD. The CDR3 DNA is TGTGCCATCAGTGACCGGTCGAGCAATCAGCCCCAGCATTTT. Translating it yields CAISDRSSNQPQHF.

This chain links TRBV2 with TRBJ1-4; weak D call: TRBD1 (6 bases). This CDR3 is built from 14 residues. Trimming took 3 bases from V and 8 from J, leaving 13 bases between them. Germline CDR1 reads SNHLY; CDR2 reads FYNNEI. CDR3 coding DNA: TGTGCCAGCAGTGAGGGGGCCCGGCGGGAAAAACTGTTTTTT. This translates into CASSEGARREKLFF.

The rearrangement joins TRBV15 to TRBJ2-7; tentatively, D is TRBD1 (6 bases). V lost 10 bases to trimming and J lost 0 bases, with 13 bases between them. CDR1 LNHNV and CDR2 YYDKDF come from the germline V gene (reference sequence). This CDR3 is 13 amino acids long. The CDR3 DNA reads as TGTGCCAGCCGACAGGCTCCCTCCTACGAGCAGTACTTC. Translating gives CASRQAPSYEQYF.

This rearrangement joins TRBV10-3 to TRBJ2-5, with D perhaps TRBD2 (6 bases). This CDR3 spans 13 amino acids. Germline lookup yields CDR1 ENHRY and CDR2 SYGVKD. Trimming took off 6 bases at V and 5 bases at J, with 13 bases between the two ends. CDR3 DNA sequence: TGTGCCATCAGCCGGGACTGGATGGAGACCCAGTACTTC. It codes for CAISRDWMETQYF.

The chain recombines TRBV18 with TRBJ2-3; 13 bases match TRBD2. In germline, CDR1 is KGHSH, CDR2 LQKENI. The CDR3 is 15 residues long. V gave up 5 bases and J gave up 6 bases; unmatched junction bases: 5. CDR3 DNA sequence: TGTGCCAGCTCAATGGGACTAGCGGGGTTGGATACGCAGTATTTT. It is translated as CASSMGLAGLDTQYF.

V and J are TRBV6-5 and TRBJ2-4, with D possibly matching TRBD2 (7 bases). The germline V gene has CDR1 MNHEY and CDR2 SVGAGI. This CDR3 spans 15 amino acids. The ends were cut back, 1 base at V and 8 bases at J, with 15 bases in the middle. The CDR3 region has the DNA TGTGCCAGCAGTTACTTTGGACTAGGACAGTACATTCAGTACTTC. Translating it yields CASSYFGLGQYIQYF.

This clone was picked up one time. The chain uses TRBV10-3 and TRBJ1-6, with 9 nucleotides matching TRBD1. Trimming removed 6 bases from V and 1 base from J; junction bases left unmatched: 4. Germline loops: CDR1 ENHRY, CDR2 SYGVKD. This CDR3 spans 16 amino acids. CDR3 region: CAIRGQGSSYNSPLHF. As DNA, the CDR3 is TGTGCCATCAGGGGACAGGGTTCTTCCTATAATTCACCCCTCCACTTT.

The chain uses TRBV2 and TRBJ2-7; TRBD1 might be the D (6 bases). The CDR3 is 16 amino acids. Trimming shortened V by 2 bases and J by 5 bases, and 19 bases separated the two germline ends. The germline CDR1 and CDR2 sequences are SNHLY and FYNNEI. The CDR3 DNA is TGTGCCAGCAGTGAAAGGTTGAGGGGGAGATTGGACGAGCAGTACTTC. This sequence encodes CASSERLRGRLDEQYF.